The 24 T cell receptor beta chains below were found in one sample sequenced in a study of Ad26.COV2.S vaccination and SARS-CoV-2 variants. The sample's treatment: around 19 received Ad26.COV2.S at low or high dose, single or two shots; about 5 received placebo; per-sample allocation not given. Repertoires come from day 63 after the first vaccine or placebo injection. TCRdb keeps only in-frame clones here, not all; method: immunoSEQ multiplex PCR. The table lists over 200,000 clones, roughly 90% of them singletons. Sample: peripheral blood, taken in a trial of Ad26.COV2.S vaccine versus placebo. The origin of the receptors is a person aged 18-65 years who received the Ad26.COV2.S COVID-19 vaccine or a placebo.

The J gene is TRBJ1-5, the V gene TRBV28; no definite D call. Germline values: CDR1 MDHEN, CDR2 SYDVKM. V was shortened by 5 bases and J by 9 bases, with 8 bases between the two germline ends. This CDR3 has 11 amino acids. The DNA for the CDR3 is TGTGCCAGCAGTACGACGGCGCCCCAGCATTTT. Protein sequence: CASSTTAPQHF.

The chain uses TRBV7-2 and TRBJ2-3, with a possible D match to TRBD1 (5 bases). Trimming left V 1 base short and J 2 bases short, with 13 bases between. This CDR3 has 16 residues. In germline, CDR1 is SGHTA, CDR2 FQGNSA. CDR3 residues: CASSLDGDSYTDTQYF. In DNA form, the CDR3 reads TGTGCCAGCAGCTTAGATGGTGACAGTTACACAGATACGCAGTATTTT.

The chain couples TRBV18 to TRBJ2-7; TRBD1 agrees at 7 bases. With 2 bases clipped from V and 4 bases from J, the junction kept 2 bases outside the gene matches. Germline V gene data show CDR1 as KGHSH and CDR2 as LQKENI. The CDR3 runs 13 residues. CDR3: CASSPTGDYEQYF. CDR3 nucleotide sequence: TGTGCCAGCTCACCAACAGGGGATTACGAGCAGTACTTC.

The chain employs TRBV27 and TRBJ1-5; 8 positions agree with TRBD1. From germline, CDR1 is MNHEY and CDR2 SMNVEV (reference sequence). J gave up 5 bases and V 4 bases, and 7 bases lay outside the gene matches. The CDR3 contains 15 residues. CDR3 sequence: CASSYGQGNHQPQHF. The CDR3 nucleotides read TGTGCCAGCAGTTATGGACAGGGTAATCATCAGCCCCAGCATTTT.

This sequence joins TRBV27 and TRBJ2-1; D could derive from TRBD1 or TRBD2 (7 bases each). The CDR3 covers 13 residues. V lost 9 bases and J 8 bases, leaving 17 bases between the germline ends. Germline-derived CDR1 and CDR2 are MNHEY and SMNVEV (reference sequence). As DNA, the CDR3 is TGTGCCAGTCAACTGGGGGGGACAGATGAGCAGTTCTTC. As protein: CASQLGGTDEQFF.

V gene TRBV6-5 combines with J gene TRBJ2-7; 8 bases map to TRBD2. J lost 2 bases, V lost 5 bases, and 8 bases had no gene match. Looked up from germline, CDR1 is MNHEY and CDR2 is SVGAGI. The CDR3 length is 15 residues. The CDR3 here is CASSPNTGGAYEQYF. CDR3 DNA: TGTGCCAGCAGTCCCAACACCGGGGGGGCCTACGAGCAGTACTTC.

This clone occurred once. V usage is TRBV2 and J usage is TRBJ1-5; possible D gene TRBD1, 5 bases. V was clipped by 5 bases and J by 10 bases, with 15 bases between them. There are 13 residues in the CDR3. Germline lookup yields CDR1 SNHLY and CDR2 FYNNEI. The CDR3 sequence: CASSIGAAEPQHF. The DNA for the CDR3 is TGTGCCAGCAGTATAGGGGCGGCGGAACCCCAGCATTTT.

The V and J genes are TRBV25-1 and TRBJ1-5, with D uncertain. CDR3 length: 14 residues. Trimming stripped 1 base from V and 6 bases from J, with 10 bases between. Per the germline V gene, CDR1 is MGHDK and CDR2 is SYGVNS. CDR3 region: CASSESGPGQPQHF. Here the CDR3 DNA reads TGTGCCAGCAGTGAATCAGGTCCGGGTCAGCCCCAGCATTTT.

The count of this clone is one. The chain combines TRBV20-1 with TRBJ1-6; no reliable D call. This CDR3 contains 15 residues. V dropped 3 bases and J dropped 7 bases, with 16 bases sitting between them. Germline V gene data show CDR1 as DFQATT and CDR2 as SNEGSKA (reference sequence). The CDR3 sequence: CSASFGRRENSPLHF. The CDR3 nucleotides read TGCAGTGCTAGTTTCGGACGGCGAGAGAATTCACCCCTCCACTTT.

J is TRBJ2-7 and V is TRBV4-1; D is tentatively TRBD1 or TRBD2 (6 bases each). The V gene's germline CDR1 is MGHRA and CDR2 YSYEKL. The germline V and J ends were trimmed by 1 base and 5 bases, with 12 bases remaining between them. There are 14 residues in the CDR3. The CDR3 is CASSQGGPGDEQYF. The CDR3 DNA sequence: TGCGCCAGCAGCCAAGGGGGGCCGGGAGACGAGCAGTACTTC.

The rearrangement uses TRBV30 and TRBJ1-1, with D possibly being TRBD1 (5 bases). The CDR3 spans 17 residues. Germline V lookup: CDR1 GTSNPN, CDR2 SVGIG (reference sequence). The germline V and J ends were trimmed by 4 bases and 4 bases, with 25 bases remaining between them. The CDR3 is CAWTRLGRGGRGTEAFF. The CDR3 region has the DNA TGTGCCTGGACCCGTTTGGGTAGGGGCGGAAGAGGCACTGAAGCTTTCTTT.

J is TRBJ2-3 and V is TRBV7-8; TRBD2 matches at 8 bases. The V gene end was trimmed by 6 bases and the J gene end by 3 bases; junction bases not matched to a gene: 8. The CDR3 sequence is 15 residues long. CDR1 is SGHVS, CDR2 FQNEAQ, per germline. CDR3 loop: CASRGSGRGTDTQYF. The CDR3 DNA reads as TGTGCCAGCAGGGGCAGCGGGAGAGGTACAGATACGCAGTATTTT.

This clone was counted between two and nine times. For the CDR3, the DNA is TGTGCCAGCAGTTCGCCGGGACAGAGGGAGGGCTACACCTTC. Amino acid sequence: CASSSPGQREGYTF. This chain links TRBV28 with TRBJ1-2; 7 bases fit TRBD1. V trimming: 4 bases; J trimming: 8 bases; junction bases outside the gene matches: 10. The germline V gene encodes CDR1 MDHEN and CDR2 SYDVKM. The CDR3 spans 14 residues.

V gene TRBV5-4 combines with J gene TRBJ1-6; 7 positions agree with TRBD1. CDR1 and CDR2 from the germline V gene are SGHNT and YYREEE (reference sequence). J lost 7 bases, V lost 5 bases, and 6 bases had no gene match. CDR3 length: 14 amino acids. The chain's CDR3 is CASSQGVPNSPLHF. DNA of the CDR3: TGTGCCAGCAGTCAGGGGGTACCAAATTCACCCCTCCACTTT.

The gene calls are TRBV12-3 or TRBV12-4 and TRBJ1-2, with a weak D call TRBD1 (5 bases). The CDR3 loop spans 12 amino acids. V shed 4 bases and J shed 2 bases, with 5 bases lying between them. CDR3 nucleotide sequence: TGTGCCAGCAGTTCAGGGAACTATGGCTACACCTTC. The encoded protein is CASSSGNYGYTF.

V and J are TRBV18 and TRBJ2-3, with TRBD2 matching 10 bases. Germline CDR1 is KGHSH and CDR2 is LQKENI. With V trimmed by 3 bases and J by 5 bases, 20 bases remained unmatched. The CDR3 consists of 20 residues. In nucleotides, the CDR3 is TGTGCCAGCTCACCCCTGCCCCTCAGCGGGAGGGCCTCGGGTCAAGATACGCAGTATTTT. Residues: CASSPLPLSGRASGQDTQYF.

The chain employs TRBV11-1 and TRBJ2-1, with D unresolved. This CDR3 has 14 residues. The V end lost 3 bases, the J end lost 4 bases, and 10 bases lay between the germline ends. CDR1 and CDR2 from the germline V gene are SGHAT and FQDESV (reference sequence). CDR3 DNA sequence: TGTGCCAGCAGCTTGAGTATGGGTTACAATGAGCAGTTCTTC. Translation gives CASSLSMGYNEQFF.

The genes are TRBV5-6 and TRBJ2-5; D remains ambiguous. The CDR3 extends over 14 amino acids. The ends were cut back, 0 bases at V and 7 bases at J, with 13 bases in the middle. Germline CDR1 SGHDT, CDR2 YYEEEE. The CDR3 loop reads CASSLGDALGTQYF. As DNA, the CDR3 is TGTGCCAGCAGCTTGGGAGACGCCTTGGGGACCCAGTACTTC.

This chain uses TRBV20-1 with TRBJ1-2; a possible D gene is TRBD1 (6 bases). The CDR3 consists of 15 residues. Trimming cost V 3 bases and J 1 base, with 15 bases left between them. The germline V gene encodes CDR1 DFQATT and CDR2 SNEGSKA (reference sequence). Written as DNA, the CDR3 is TGCAGTGCTAGTCGGCTGGAGGGGGGTAACTATGGCTACACCTTC. It translates to CSASRLEGGNYGYTF.

V and J are TRBV12-2 and TRBJ2-1; the table's TRBD2 call for D was not verified on the DNA. TRBV12-2 is a pseudogene locus. This CDR3 is built from 20 residues. CDR3 sequence reads: CASRFSTGTSGTTGYNEQFF. The CDR3 coding sequence is TGTGCAAGTCGCTTCTCGACCGGGACTAGCGGGACCACGGGGTACAATGAGCAGTTCTTC.

J is TRBJ2-5 and V is TRBV5-1; 9 bases fit TRBD1. This CDR3 is 15 amino acids long. Germline V gives CDR1 SGHRS, CDR2 YFSETQ. V lost 0 bases to trimming and J lost 1 base; unmatched junction nucleotides: 1. Written as DNA, the CDR3 is TGCGCCAGCAGCTTGGGACAGGGGGGCCAAGAGACCCAGTACTTC. Encoded protein: CASSLGQGGQETQYF.

The rearrangement links TRBV11-3 to TRBJ2-2; 12 nucleotides match TRBD1. Per germline, CDR1 SGHNT and CDR2 YENEEA. The J segment lost 8 bases and the V segment lost 5 bases, leaving 12 bases of the junction unmatched. This CDR3 spans 17 amino acids. In DNA, the CDR3 is TGTGCCAGCAGCCTAACCTCCGGGACAGGGGGCGGAGGGGAGCTGTTTTTT. This encodes CASSLTSGTGGGGELFF.

The chain recombines TRBV18 with TRBJ2-3; D is possibly TRBD1 (5 bases). CDR3 length equals 16 residues. Germline V lookup: CDR1 KGHSH, CDR2 LQKENI. Trimming took 3 bases from V and 2 from J, leaving 15 bases between them. CDR3 loop: CASSPKNAGSTDTQYF. The CDR3 DNA follows: TGTGCCAGCTCACCCAAAAATGCAGGGTCCACAGATACGCAGTATTTT.

This chain links TRBV7-2 with TRBJ2-1; 13 bases fit TRBD2. Per germline, CDR1 SGHTA and CDR2 FQGNSA. J was trimmed by 10 bases and V by 3 bases; bases with no gene match: 0. CDR3 size: 13 residues. CDR3 protein: CASSLGLAGEQFF. The CDR3 coding sequence is TGTGCCAGCAGCTTGGGACTAGCGGGGGAGCAGTTCTTC.